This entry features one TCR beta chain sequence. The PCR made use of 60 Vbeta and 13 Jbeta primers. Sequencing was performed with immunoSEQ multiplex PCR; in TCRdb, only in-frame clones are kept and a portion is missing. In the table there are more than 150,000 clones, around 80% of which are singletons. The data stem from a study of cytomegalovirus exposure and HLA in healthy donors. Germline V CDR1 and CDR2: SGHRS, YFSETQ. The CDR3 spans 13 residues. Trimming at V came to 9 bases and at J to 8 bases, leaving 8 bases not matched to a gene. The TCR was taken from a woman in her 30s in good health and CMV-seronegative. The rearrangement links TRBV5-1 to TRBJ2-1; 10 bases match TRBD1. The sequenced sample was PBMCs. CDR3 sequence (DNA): TGCGCCACGGGGGACAGGGGAAGGGATGAGCAGTTCTTC. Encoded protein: CATGDRGRDEQFF.